Sequencing of this T cell receptor beta chain was carried out in a study of CD8 T cells in ankylosing spondylitis. This clonotype was detected only a few times. MiXCR, applied by TCRdb to the 5' RACE reads, yields one record per CDR3 protein. This repertoire shows some 270,000 distinct CDR3 sequences, roughly 32% found once; its top ten account for around 4.2%. CDR3 size: 17 residues. V lost 4 bases, J lost 7 bases, and 22 bases lay in between. The V gene's germline CDR1 is SGHVS and CDR2 FNYEAQ. The sample taken for sequencing was blood, either unsorted or a sorted T cell fraction (not recorded which). The chain carries TRBV7-6 and TRBJ1-4; D is possibly TRBD1 (5 bases). The sequence came from a male donor with ankylosing spondylitis or in good health (not recorded which). The CDR3 region is CASSWGSEQWGREKLFF. The CDR3 region has the DNA TGTGCCAGCAGCTGGGGGTCCGAGCAGTGGGGTCGTGAAAAACTGTTTTTT.